This TCR beta chain comes out of a study of control samples from healthy donors and cancer patients. This clone was observed a single time. The table came from immunoSEQ multiplex PCR; TCRdb's copy has only in-frame clones and leaves some out. The data hold over 110,000 clones, with roughly 89% observed a single time. The source material was blood. The receptor was derived from a young man in good health.

The CDR3: CASSILDSTDTQYF. CDR3 nucleotide sequence: TGCGCCAGCAGCATACTAGATAGCACAGATACGCAGTATTTT. The chain is built from TRBV5-1 and TRBJ2-3; tentatively, D is TRBD2 (5 bases). Trimming cost V 4 bases and J 0 bases, with 9 bases left between them. Germline values: CDR1 SGHRS, CDR2 YFSETQ. The CDR3 is 14 residues long.